The clone carrying this TCR beta chain was seen at least ten times. Its antigen is not known. Unique molecular identifiers were incorporated during preparation of the TCRbeta library. TCRdb redid the calling of the PCR reads with MiXCR, one entry per CDR3 protein. The table lists some 300,000 distinct CDR3 sequences, approximately 7.3% of them singletons, with approximately 9% in the top ten. This sample is drawn from a study of T-cell reconstitution after alpha-beta-depleted transplantation in children. Study results and limitations: The study traced high day-60 TCRbeta diversity in some patients to surviving recipient T cells and thymic progenitors. In patients about two months after transplant, alpha-beta T cells reportedly arose from several hundred expanded graft clones. T-cell counts and diversity were attributed mostly to newly produced T cells one year after transplant.

V was clipped by 6 bases and J by 10 bases, with 13 bases between them. This CDR3 has 12 residues. This TCR came from a female patient between 2 and 15 years old who had a stem cell transplant for Fanconi anemia, so the T cells may come from the graft donor. This sequence joins TRBV12-3 or TRBV12-4 and TRBJ2-1; D perhaps matches TRBD2 (6 bases). Sequenced material: peripheral blood, taken 360 days after TCRalphabeta/CD19-depleted stem cell transplant. CDR3 nucleotides: TGTGCCAGCAGGCCGGACCGGGGGGAGCAGTTCTTC. This gives the protein CASRPDRGEQFF.